These 16 T cell receptor beta chains were sequenced from one sample in a study of blood T cell repertoires in COVID-19. Measured with immunoSEQ multiplex PCR; TCRdb has only the in-frame clones, and not every one. The profile shows fewer than 300,000 clones, approximately 85% of them singletons. The sequencing sample was made of peripheral blood. These receptor sequences come from a human donor with COVID-19, enrolled during active disease. The donor label of this sample is uncertain.

V gene TRBV3-1 (or the pseudogene TRBV3-2) combines with J gene TRBJ1-1; D unclear. The CDR3 contains 14 residues. V was pared by 4 bases and J by 6 bases, with 15 bases between. Germline V lookup: CDR1 LGHDT, CDR2 YNNKEL (reference sequence). In DNA, the CDR3 is TGTGCCAGCAGCCCAATCCGGGTGAGCGCTGAAGCTTTCTTT. Protein product: CASSPIRVSAEAFF.

This clone has just a few counts. The chain carries TRBV30 and TRBJ2-7, with D perhaps TRBD1 (7 bases). The V gene lost 0 bases and the J gene lost 6 bases, with 21 bases spanning the gap. The CDR3 has 16 amino acids. The germline gives CDR1 GTSNPN, CDR2 SVGIG (reference sequence). CDR3 DNA sequence: TGTGCCTGGAGTGTACCCGCGGCACAGGGGAGGTCCGAGCAGTACTTC. Translated: CAWSVPAAQGRSEQYF.

The sample holds one count of this clone. The chain combines TRBV20-1 with TRBJ1-1; D is perhaps TRBD1 (6 bases). The CDR3 consists of 17 residues. Germline CDR1 is DFQATT and CDR2 is SNEGSKA (reference sequence). Trimming stripped 3 bases from V and 0 bases from J, with 20 bases between. CDR3 residues: CSASTPGTLRMNTEAFF. The CDR3 region has the DNA TGCAGTGCTAGTACTCCCGGGACACTCCGAATGAACACTGAAGCTTTCTTT.

A note on this clone: An end of the junction does not agree with germline; a read error may underlie this. V and J are TRBV11-1 and TRBJ2-1, with 7 bases identical to TRBD2. The CDR3 has 14 residues. Looked up from germline, CDR1 is SGHAT and CDR2 is FQDESV (reference sequence). CDR3 DNA sequence: TGTGCAAGCACGCCCAGCGGGGCCTACAATGAGCAGTTCTTC. Its protein product is CASTPSGAYNEQFF.

The V and J genes are TRBV3-1 (or the pseudogene TRBV3-2) and TRBJ2-3, with D maybe TRBD2 (7 bases). This CDR3 has 16 amino acids. With 3 bases removed from V and 2 bases from J, the gap between germline ends came to 15 bases. From germline, CDR1 is LGHDT and CDR2 YNNKEL (reference sequence). The CDR3 DNA sequence: TGTGCCAGCAGCCAGGGAGGGGGGACCATCACAGATACGCAGTATTTT. The encoded protein is CASSQGGGTITDTQYF.

The chain employs TRBV5-1 and TRBJ1-1, with no clear D. This CDR3 is built from 16 residues. The germline V gene encodes CDR1 SGHRS and CDR2 YFSETQ. The V end lost 0 bases, the J end lost 1 base, and 13 bases lay between the germline ends. DNA of the CDR3: TGCGCCAGCAGCTTGGATGTTTTTAAGAGGAACACTGAAGCTTTCTTT. Its protein is CASSLDVFKRNTEAFF.

This sequence joins TRBV5-4 and TRBJ2-1; perhaps TRBD2 as D (6 bases). This CDR3 is 13 amino acids long. Between the trimmed V and J ends, which lost 1 base and 9 bases, there was a span of 11 bases. Looked up from germline, CDR1 is SGHNT and CDR2 is YYREEE (reference sequence). The CDR3 reads CASSLSGGAEQFF. The CDR3 bases are TGTGCCAGCAGCTTGTCCGGCGGGGCTGAGCAGTTCTTC.

This sequence joins TRBV5-1 and TRBJ2-6, with no clear D. The CDR3 contains 14 residues. The germline V and J ends were trimmed by 7 bases and 2 bases, with 10 bases remaining between them. Germline CDR1 and CDR2: SGHRS and YFSETQ. The CDR3 DNA reads TGCGCCAGCTCTGAGGATCCTGGGGCCAACGTCCTGACTTTC. Its protein product is CASSEDPGANVLTF.

This clone was counted once. CDR3 in DNA: TGTGCCAGCAGCCAAAGGGGACTAGCGTCCCACGAGCAGTACTTC. This sequence encodes CASSQRGLASHEQYF. The chain carries TRBV3-1 (or the pseudogene TRBV3-2) and TRBJ2-7, with TRBD2 identical over 10 bases. CDR1 and CDR2 from the germline V gene are LGHDT and YNNKEL (reference sequence). This CDR3 is built from 15 residues. V gave up 2 bases and J gave up 5 bases; unmatched junction bases: 6.

The V call is TRBV5-1, the J call TRBJ2-7, with D possibly being TRBD2 (5 bases). The V gene lost 4 bases and the J gene lost 3 bases, with 32 bases spanning the gap. The CDR3 sequence is 20 residues long. The germline V gene has CDR1 SGHRS and CDR2 YFSETQ. CDR3 residues: CASSLAQASPTTLGLYEQYF. The CDR3 nucleotides are TGCGCCAGCAGCCTAGCCCAGGCGAGTCCCACTACCCTGGGCCTCTACGAGCAGTACTTC.

The chain combines TRBV3-1 (or the pseudogene TRBV3-2) with TRBJ2-4; TRBD2 matches 10 bases. Germline V CDR1 and CDR2: LGHDT, YNNKEL (reference sequence). This CDR3 has 16 amino acids. The J segment lost 7 bases and the V segment lost 3 bases, leaving 9 bases of the junction unmatched. This chain's CDR3 is CASSQYPGTSVNIQYF. The CDR3 bases are TGTGCCAGCAGCCAGTACCCCGGGACTAGCGTTAACATTCAGTACTTC.

The V gene is TRBV20-1, the J gene TRBJ1-5; D unclear. Trimming took 3 bases from V and 1 from J, leaving 4 bases between them. Germline V gene data show CDR1 as DFQATT and CDR2 as SNEGSKA (reference sequence). This CDR3 has 12 amino acids. The CDR3, as DNA: TGCAGTGCTAGTCAGAGCAATCAGCCCCAGCATTTT. Amino acids: CSASQSNQPQHF.

This rearrangement joins TRBV3-1 (or the pseudogene TRBV3-2) to TRBJ1-1; D gene uncertain. Germline assignment: CDR1 LGHDT and CDR2 YNNKEL (reference sequence). The CDR3 spans 14 residues. The germline V and J ends were trimmed by 2 bases and 8 bases, with 15 bases remaining between them. CDR3 sequence reads: CASSQSAGFREAFF. The CDR3 DNA is TGTGCCAGCAGCCAATCCGCGGGGTTTCGAGAAGCTTTCTTT.

This clone was observed a single time. This chain uses TRBV30 with TRBJ1-1; 10 nucleotides agree with TRBD1. The CDR3 contains 16 residues. The germline CDR1 and CDR2 sequences are GTSNPN and SVGIG (reference sequence). V gave up 5 bases and J gave up 0 bases; unmatched junction bases: 9. The CDR3 reads CAWATGDRGLNTEAFF. The CDR3 nucleotides read TGTGCCTGGGCAACAGGGGACAGGGGTTTGAACACTGAAGCTTTCTTT.

This clone was detected only a few times. The DNA of the CDR3 is TGTGCCAGCAGCCGAGGACAGGGCTCCTACGAGCAGTACTTC. The encoded protein is CASSRGQGSYEQYF. The chain combines TRBV28 with TRBJ2-7; 8 nucleotides align to TRBD1. Germline V gene sequence: CDR1 MDHEN, CDR2 SYDVKM. V was clipped by 6 bases and J by 0 bases; unmatched bases: 4. CDR3 length: 14 residues.

This chain uses TRBV28 with TRBJ2-5, with D hard to call. Trimming left V 2 bases short and J 2 bases short, with 6 bases between. There are 13 residues in the CDR3. Germline CDR1 and CDR2: MDHEN and SYDVKM. CDR3 DNA: TGTGCCAGCAGTTTAGTCTTTCAAGAGACCCAGTACTTC. Its translation: CASSLVFQETQYF.